A selection of T cell receptor beta chains follows, all from one sample in a study of blood T cell repertoires in COVID-19. Some clones are missing from TCRdb's copy, which holds only in-frame ones; the method was immunoSEQ multiplex PCR. The table lists some 76,000 clones, 82% of them singletons, with roughly a quarter in the top ten. The sequenced sample was peripheral blood. Source of these receptors: a human donor in a cohort sampled during active COVID-19. Both conserved end residues are part of each CDR3. The D gene is left open where the match is weak. For some rows the clone size is stated as once, few or many, or as a class when expanded; others skip it.

clone_size d_call j_call v_call cdr3_nt cdr3_aa
. . TRBJ2-2 TRBV7-8 TGTGCCAGCAGCTCCTACAGGGTGAACACCGGGGAGCTGTTTTTT CASSSYRVNTGELFF
once . TRBJ2-3 TRBV11-3 TGTGCCAGCAGCTTACGGCGAAACAGCAATTCGGATACGCAGTATTTT CASSLRRNSNSDTQYF
. . TRBJ2-2 TRBV13 TGTGCCAGCAGCTTAACGTCGGCCGGGGAGCTGTTTTTT CASSLTSAGELFF
. . TRBJ1-1 TRBV19 TGTGCCAGTACCCCAACGTGGGCAGGGAACCCTGAAGCTTTCTTT CASTPTWAGNPEAFF
. . TRBJ1-1 TRBV5-1 TGCGCCAGCAGCTACCTAGGGGTGAACACTGAAGCTTTCTTT CASSYLGVNTEAFF
few . TRBJ1-5 TRBV19 TGTGCCAGTAGAAACAGGGATTCTCGGGATCAGCCCCAGCATTTT CASRNRDSRDQPQHF
few . TRBJ1-6 TRBV3-1/TRBV3-2 TGTGCCAGCAGCACGTGGGACTCCGGGCCCCTCCACTTT CASSTWDSGPLHF
. . TRBJ2-7 TRBV6-5 TGTGCCAGCAGTTACAGGGGTAGCTCCTACGAGCAGTACTTC CASSYRGSSYEQYF
. . TRBJ2-5 TRBV7-9 TGTGCCAGCAGCTCCGACAGGCGGCAGAGGGAGACCCAGTACTTC CASSSDRRQRETQYF
. TRBD1 TRBJ1-2 TRBV13 TGTGCCAGCAGCACAATAACAGGGGATCTTGGCTACACCTTC CASSTITGDLGYTF
once TRBD2 TRBJ2-7 TRBV10-1 TGCGCCAGCAGTGAGGCCGGGGGGGATGAGCAGTACTTC CASSEAGGDEQYF
. TRBD1 TRBJ1-4 TRBV5-6 TGTGCCAGCAGCAAGGACAGGGTCGGCGAAAAACTGTTTTTT CASSKDRVGEKLFF
few . TRBJ2-2 TRBV9 TGTGCCAGCAGCGTAGTAGCCACCAACACCGGGGAGCTGTTTTTT CASSVVATNTGELFF
. . TRBJ2-5 TRBV11-2 TGTGCCAGCAGCTTAGAGAGCCAAGAGACCCAGTACTTC CASSLESQETQYF
few . TRBJ1-5 TRBV19 TGTGCCAGTAGTCTCCTGGGAGGGGATAGCAATCAGCCCCAGCATTTT CASSLLGGDSNQPQHF
. TRBD2 TRBJ2-2 TRBV7-8 TGTGCCAGCAGCTCGCGCGGGGGGGCCGGCGGGGAGCTGTTTTTT CASSSRGGAGGELFF
. TRBD2 TRBJ2-4 TRBV6-1 TGTGCCAGCAGTGAAGCTGGGGAGGGGTACCAATTAGCCAAAAACATTCAGTACTTC CASSEAGEGYQLAKNIQYF
. . TRBJ2-6 TRBV6-5 TGTGCCAGCAGTCAGGGGAGCTCTGGGGCCAACGTCCTGACTTTC CASSQGSSGANVLTF